These 8 T cell receptor beta chains were all obtained from the same sample, sequenced in a study of blood T cell repertoires in COVID-19. TCRdb's table, derived via immunoSEQ multiplex PCR, lists solely in-frame clones and lacks some. The sample has hundreds of thousands of clones; around 88% are singletons. Source material: peripheral blood. The receptors originated from a woman aged 30 to 39 with acute or convalescent COVID-19.

The chain combines TRBV3-1 (or the pseudogene TRBV3-2) with TRBJ2-3, with 11 bases identical to TRBD2. CDR3 size: 17 residues. Germline trimming cut 0 bases from V and 7 bases from J; bases unmatched to any gene: 9. Germline CDR1 and CDR2: LGHDT and YNNKEL (reference sequence). CDR3 amino acids: CASSQDLSGGAGNTQYF. The CDR3 nucleotides read TGTGCCAGCAGCCAAGATCTTAGCGGGGGGGCGGGAAATACGCAGTATTTT.

V is TRBV5-1 and J is TRBJ1-1; a weak D match, TRBD1 (5 bases). Trimming stripped 5 bases from V and 0 bases from J, with 11 bases between. The V gene's germline CDR1 is SGHRS and CDR2 YFSETQ. The length of the CDR3 is 14 residues. CDR3 residues: CASREGHMNTEAFF. CDR3 nucleotide sequence: TGCGCCAGCAGGGAGGGGCACATGAACACTGAAGCTTTCTTT. The whole variable domain, filled in from reference TRBV5-1 and TRBJ1-1, reads KAGVTQTPRYLIKTRGQQVTLSCSPISGHRSVSWYQQTPGQGLQFLFEYFSETQRNKGNFPGRFSGRQFSNSRSEMNVSTLELGDSALYLCASREGHMNTEAFFGQGTRLTVV.

The chain links TRBV7-8 to TRBJ2-3; tentative D call: TRBD2 (6 bases). V gave up 8 bases and J gave up 1 base, with 13 bases separating them. The CDR3 is 14 residues long. Germline V gene data show CDR1 as SGHVS and CDR2 as FQNEAQ. CDR3 amino acids: CASRAERGTDTQYF. In DNA form, the CDR3 reads TGTGCCAGCCGAGCGGAGCGGGGCACAGATACGCAGTATTTT.

This chain links TRBV27 with TRBJ2-7; TRBD2 might be the D (5 bases). V lost 3 bases and J 3 bases, leaving 12 bases between the germline ends. The CDR3 sequence is 14 residues long. CDR1 and CDR2 (germline): MNHEY, SMNVEV (reference sequence). The CDR3 spells CASSLTTASYEQYF. The CDR3 region has the DNA TGTGCCAGCAGTTTGACTACGGCCAGCTACGAGCAGTACTTC.

V usage is TRBV27 and J usage is TRBJ2-1, with a possible D match to TRBD2 (5 bases). This CDR3 comprises 14 residues. Germline V CDR1 and CDR2: MNHEY, SMNVEV (reference sequence). V was trimmed by 2 bases and J by 7 bases, leaving 12 bases between them. CDR3 DNA: TGTGCCAGCAGTTTAATCCGGGAAAAGAATGAGCAGTTCTTC. Translating gives CASSLIREKNEQFF.

The chain employs TRBV2 and TRBJ2-3; 8 bases are a match to TRBD1. Germline V lookup: CDR1 SNHLY, CDR2 FYNNEI. The CDR3 has 15 residues. Trimming removed 5 bases from V and 2 bases from J; junction bases left unmatched: 6. The CDR3 spells CASSLTGVNTDTQYF. As DNA, the CDR3 is TGTGCCAGCAGTTTGACAGGGGTTAACACAGATACGCAGTATTTT.

The rearrangement joins TRBV7-9 to TRBJ2-3; maybe TRBD1 (6 bases). The germline V and J ends were trimmed by 1 base and 4 bases, with 12 bases remaining between them. Per germline, CDR1 SEHNR and CDR2 FQNEAQ (reference sequence). The CDR3 is 15 residues long. CDR3 sequence: CASSLVTGSPDTQYF. CDR3 DNA sequence: TGTGCCAGCAGCTTAGTAACAGGGTCGCCAGATACGCAGTATTTT.

V is TRBV5-1 and J is TRBJ2-1, with 11 nucleotides matching TRBD2. Losses at the gene ends were 3 bases for V and 5 bases for J; bases not matched to a gene: 4. The germline V gene encodes CDR1 SGHRS and CDR2 YFSETQ. The CDR3 loop spans 15 amino acids. CDR3 protein: CASSWTSGRDNEQFF. The CDR3 DNA sequence: TGCGCCAGCAGCTGGACTAGCGGGCGCGACAATGAGCAGTTCTTC.